Below, 8 T cell receptor beta chains from the same sample are listed, as sequenced in a study of blood T cells in healthy people across ages. Sample-barcoded 5' priming and a J-beta primer mix drove a second PCR of roughly 7 to 11 cycles. From the 5' RACE reads, TCRdb called clonotypes with MiXCR, one entry per CDR3 protein. The sample yields 500,000 to 550,000 distinct CDR3 sequences, approximately 25% seen once. This sample also belongs to another study, concerning T cells of mothers and their children.

The sample was blood. Every receptor here comes from a boy aged 10-17 years in good health.

This sequence joins TRBV28 and TRBJ2-1, with a possible D match to TRBD2 (5 bases). Matching the DNA end better, TRBJ2-7 makes the J call doubtful. CDR3 length: 13 residues. Germline V gene data show CDR1 as MDHEN and CDR2 as SYDVKM. The CDR3: CASVHGIPYEQYF. The CDR3 region has the DNA TGTGCCAGTGTACACGGGATACCGTACGAGCAGTACTTC.

Concerning this clonotype itself: Compared with germline, one end of the junction differs, possibly owing to a read error. V gene TRBV5-1 combines with J gene TRBJ2-7; 10 nucleotides line up with TRBD1. Germline V gene sequence: CDR1 SGHRS, CDR2 YFSETQ. The length of the CDR3 is 15 residues. The CDR3 DNA is TGCGCCAGCAGCTTGGAGGGGACAGGGGCTTACGAGCAGCACTTC. Amino acid sequence: CASSLEGTGAYEQHF.

This clonotype was seen a few times. In nucleotides, the CDR3 is TGCAGTGCTAGAGATCTATTCTCTGCAGGGAGGGGGACGAATTACGAGCAGTACTTC. Translating it yields CSARDLFSAGRGTNYEQYF. The genes are TRBV20-1 and TRBJ2-7, with TRBD2 as a possible D gene (7 bases). Looked up from germline, CDR1 is DFQATT and CDR2 is SNEGSKA (reference sequence). The CDR3 totals 19 residues. Trimming took off 0 bases at V and 4 bases at J, with 28 bases between the two ends.

The chain couples TRBV4-3 to TRBJ2-7; 10 nucleotides agree with TRBD2. Germline V gene data show CDR1 as LGHNA and CDR2 as YSLEER. Trimming removed 0 bases from V and 4 bases from J; junction bases left unmatched: 6. This CDR3 has 16 amino acids. For the CDR3, the DNA is TGCGCCAGCAGCCAAGACCTGGGACTAGCGTCTTACGAGCAGTACTTC. It codes for CASSQDLGLASYEQYF.

The chain uses TRBV6-2 or TRBV6-3 and TRBJ2-7; 9 nucleotides agree with TRBD1. In germline, CDR1 is MNHEY, CDR2 SVGEGT. V gave up 2 bases and J gave up 3 bases; unmatched junction bases: 2. The CDR3 is 14 amino acids. CDR3 DNA sequence: TGTGCCAGCAGTTACGGGACAGGGTTCTACGAGCAGTACTTC. This translates into CASSYGTGFYEQYF.

CDR3 in amino acids: CASSLALAGGYQETQYF. CDR3 DNA sequence: TGTGCCAGCAGTTTAGCCTTAGCGGGGGGCTATCAAGAGACCCAGTACTTC. This chain joins TRBV28 and TRBJ2-5; 10 positions match TRBD2. V trimming: 2 bases; J trimming: 2 bases; junction bases outside the gene matches: 8. Germline-derived CDR1 and CDR2 are MDHEN and SYDVKM. The CDR3 contains 17 residues.

The V gene is TRBV9, the J gene TRBJ2-2; D is possibly TRBD2 (6 bases). Germline V lookup: CDR1 SGDLS, CDR2 YYNGEE. The CDR3 runs to 14 residues. The V end was cut by 1 base, the J end by 3 bases, with 7 bases between. The CDR3 DNA reads TGTGCCAGCAGCGTAATAGCGGACACCGGGGAGCTGTTTTTT. It specifies CASSVIADTGELFF.

V is TRBV7-2 and J is TRBJ2-1; 8 bases match TRBD2. Germline trimming cut 3 bases from V and 7 bases from J; bases unmatched to any gene: 5. This CDR3 contains 14 residues. The germline V gene has CDR1 SGHTA and CDR2 FQGNSA. The DNA for the CDR3 is TGTGCCAGCAGCTTCTCCGGGACTAGAAATGAGCAGTTCTTC. It specifies CASSFSGTRNEQFF.